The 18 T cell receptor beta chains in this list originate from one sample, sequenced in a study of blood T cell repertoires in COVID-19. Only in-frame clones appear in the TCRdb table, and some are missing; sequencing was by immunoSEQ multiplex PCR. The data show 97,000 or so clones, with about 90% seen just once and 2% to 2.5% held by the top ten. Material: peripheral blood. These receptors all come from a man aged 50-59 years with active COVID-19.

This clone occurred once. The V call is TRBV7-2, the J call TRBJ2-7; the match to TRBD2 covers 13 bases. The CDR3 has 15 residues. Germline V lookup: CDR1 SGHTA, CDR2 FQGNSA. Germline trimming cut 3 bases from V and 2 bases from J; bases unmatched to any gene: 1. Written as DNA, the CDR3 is TGTGCCAGCAGCTTGACTAGCGGGGGGACCTACGAGCAGTACTTC. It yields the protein CASSLTSGGTYEQYF.

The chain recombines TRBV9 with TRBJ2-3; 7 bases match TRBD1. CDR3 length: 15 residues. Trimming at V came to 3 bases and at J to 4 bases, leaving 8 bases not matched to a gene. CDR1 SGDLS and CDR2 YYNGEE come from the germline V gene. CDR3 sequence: CASSGGRGWSDTQYF. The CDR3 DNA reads TGTGCCAGCAGCGGGGGCAGGGGGTGGTCAGATACGCAGTATTTT.

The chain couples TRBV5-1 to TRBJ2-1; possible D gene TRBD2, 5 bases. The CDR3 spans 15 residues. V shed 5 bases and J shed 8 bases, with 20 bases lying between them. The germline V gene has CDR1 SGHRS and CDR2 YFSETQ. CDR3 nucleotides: TGCGCCAGCAGAACCGAACCGGGCTCCGGGGATGAGCAGTTCTTC. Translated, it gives CASRTEPGSGDEQFF.

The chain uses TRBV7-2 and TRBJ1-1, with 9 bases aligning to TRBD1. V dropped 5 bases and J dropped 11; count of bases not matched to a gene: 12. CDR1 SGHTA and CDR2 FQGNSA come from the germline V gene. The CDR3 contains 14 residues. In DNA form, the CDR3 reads TGTGCCAGCAGCACACCGGGACAGGGTTTTCACGCTTTCTTT. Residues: CASSTPGQGFHAFF.

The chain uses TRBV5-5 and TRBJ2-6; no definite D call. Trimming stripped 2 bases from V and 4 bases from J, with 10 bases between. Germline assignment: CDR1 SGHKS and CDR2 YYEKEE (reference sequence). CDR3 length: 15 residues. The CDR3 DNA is TGTGCCAGCAGCTTTGGGCAAGCCGGGGCCAACGTCCTGACTTTC. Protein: CASSFGQAGANVLTF.

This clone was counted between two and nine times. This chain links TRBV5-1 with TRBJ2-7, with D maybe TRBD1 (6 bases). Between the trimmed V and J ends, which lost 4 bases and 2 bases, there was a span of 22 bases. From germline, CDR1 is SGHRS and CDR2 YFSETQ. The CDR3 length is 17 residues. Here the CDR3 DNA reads TGCGCCAGCAGCCCAGGAAACACCGGGACACGCACCTACGAGCAGTACTTC. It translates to CASSPGNTGTRTYEQYF.

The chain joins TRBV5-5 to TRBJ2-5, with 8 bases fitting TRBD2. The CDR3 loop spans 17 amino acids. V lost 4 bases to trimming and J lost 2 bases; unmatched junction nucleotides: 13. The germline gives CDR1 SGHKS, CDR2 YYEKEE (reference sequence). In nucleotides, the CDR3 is TGTGCCAGCAGCGTACCTTTTCGGACGGGAGGGCAAGAGACCCAGTACTTC. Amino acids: CASSVPFRTGGQETQYF.

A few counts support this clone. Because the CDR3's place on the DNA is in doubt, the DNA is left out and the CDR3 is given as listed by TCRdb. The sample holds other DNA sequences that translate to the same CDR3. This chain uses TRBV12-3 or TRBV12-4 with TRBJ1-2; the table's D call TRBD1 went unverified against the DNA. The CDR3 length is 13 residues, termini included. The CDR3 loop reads CASSSSTDYGYTF.

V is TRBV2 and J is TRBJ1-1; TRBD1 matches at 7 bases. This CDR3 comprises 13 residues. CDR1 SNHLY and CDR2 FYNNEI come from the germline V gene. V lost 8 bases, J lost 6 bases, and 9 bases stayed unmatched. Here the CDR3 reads CASQGQAGSEAFF. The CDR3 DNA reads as TGTGCCAGCCAAGGACAGGCGGGATCTGAAGCTTTCTTT.

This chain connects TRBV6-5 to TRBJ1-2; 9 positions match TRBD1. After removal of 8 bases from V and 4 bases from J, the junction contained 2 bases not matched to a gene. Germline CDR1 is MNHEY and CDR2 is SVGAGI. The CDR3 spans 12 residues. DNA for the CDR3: TGTGCCAGCCGACAGGGGGGCTATGGCTACACCTTC. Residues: CASRQGGYGYTF.

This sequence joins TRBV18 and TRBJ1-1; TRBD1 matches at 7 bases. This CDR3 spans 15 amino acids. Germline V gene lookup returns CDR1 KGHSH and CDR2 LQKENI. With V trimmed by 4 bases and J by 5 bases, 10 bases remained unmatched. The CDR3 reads CASSREQGVRTEAFF. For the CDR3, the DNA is TGTGCCAGCTCACGTGAGCAGGGGGTTCGGACTGAAGCTTTCTTT.

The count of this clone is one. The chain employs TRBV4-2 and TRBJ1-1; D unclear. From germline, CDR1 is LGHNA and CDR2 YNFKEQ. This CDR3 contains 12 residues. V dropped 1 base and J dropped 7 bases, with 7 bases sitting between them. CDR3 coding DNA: TGTGCCAGCAGCCAAGGGGGAGGTGAAGCTTTCTTT. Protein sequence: CASSQGGGEAFF.

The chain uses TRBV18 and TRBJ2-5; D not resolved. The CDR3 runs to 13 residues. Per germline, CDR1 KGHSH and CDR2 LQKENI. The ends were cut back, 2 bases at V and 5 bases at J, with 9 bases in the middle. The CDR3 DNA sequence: TGTGCCAGCTCACCAGGCAGCGCGGAGACCCAGTACTTC. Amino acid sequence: CASSPGSAETQYF.

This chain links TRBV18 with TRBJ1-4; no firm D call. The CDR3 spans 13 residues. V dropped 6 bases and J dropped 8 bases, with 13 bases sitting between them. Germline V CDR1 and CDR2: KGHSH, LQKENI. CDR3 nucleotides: TGTGCCAGCTCGCCGGTCCCTTCGGAAAAACTGTTTTTT. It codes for CASSPVPSEKLFF.

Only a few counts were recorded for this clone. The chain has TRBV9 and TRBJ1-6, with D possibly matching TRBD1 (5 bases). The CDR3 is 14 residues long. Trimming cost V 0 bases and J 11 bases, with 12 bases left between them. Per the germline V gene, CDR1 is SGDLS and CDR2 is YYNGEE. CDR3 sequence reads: CASSVGPGWAPLHF. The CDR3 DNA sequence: TGTGCCAGCAGCGTAGGGCCAGGGTGGGCACCCCTCCACTTT.

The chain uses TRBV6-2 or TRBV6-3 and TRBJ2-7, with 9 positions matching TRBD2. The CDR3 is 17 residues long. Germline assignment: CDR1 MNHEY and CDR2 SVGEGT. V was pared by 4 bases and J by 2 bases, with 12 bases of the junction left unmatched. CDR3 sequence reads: CASSSLRSGGLAYEQYF. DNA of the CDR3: TGTGCCAGCAGTTCCCTCCGGAGCGGGGGGCTGGCCTACGAGCAGTACTTC.

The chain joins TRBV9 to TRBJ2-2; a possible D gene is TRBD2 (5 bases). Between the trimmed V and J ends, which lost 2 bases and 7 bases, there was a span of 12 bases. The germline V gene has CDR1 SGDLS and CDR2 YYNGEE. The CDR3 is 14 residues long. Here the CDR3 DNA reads TGTGCCAGCAGCGTCACCACGGGGAGCGGGGAGCTGTTTTTT. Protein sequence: CASSVTTGSGELFF.

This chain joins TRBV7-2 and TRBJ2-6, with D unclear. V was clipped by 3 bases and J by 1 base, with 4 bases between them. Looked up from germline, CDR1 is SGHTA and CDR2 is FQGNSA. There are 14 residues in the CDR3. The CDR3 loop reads CASSFRSGANVLTF. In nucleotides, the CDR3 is TGTGCCAGCAGCTTCAGGTCTGGGGCCAACGTCCTGACTTTC. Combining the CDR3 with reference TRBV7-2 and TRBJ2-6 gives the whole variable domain GAGVSQSPSNKVTEKGKDVELRCDPISGHTALYWYRQSLGQGLEFLIYFQGNSAPDKSGLPSDRFSAERTGGSVSTLTIQRTQQEDSAVYLCASSFRSGANVLTFGAGSRLTVL.